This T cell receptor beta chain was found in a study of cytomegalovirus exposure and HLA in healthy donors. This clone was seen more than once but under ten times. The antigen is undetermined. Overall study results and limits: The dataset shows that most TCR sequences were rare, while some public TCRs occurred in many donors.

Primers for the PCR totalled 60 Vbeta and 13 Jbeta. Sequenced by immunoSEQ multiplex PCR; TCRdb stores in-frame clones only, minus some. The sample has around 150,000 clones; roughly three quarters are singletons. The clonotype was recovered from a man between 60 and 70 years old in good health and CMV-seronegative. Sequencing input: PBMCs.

The CDR3 DNA follows: TGTGCCAGCAGTTCACAGTTAGCTAACTATGGCTACACCTTC. Encoded protein: CASSSQLANYGYTF. The chain has TRBV27 and TRBJ1-2; D remains ambiguous. This CDR3 has 14 residues. Germline values: CDR1 MNHEY, CDR2 SMNVEV (reference sequence). V was pared by 4 bases and J by 0 bases, with 9 bases between.